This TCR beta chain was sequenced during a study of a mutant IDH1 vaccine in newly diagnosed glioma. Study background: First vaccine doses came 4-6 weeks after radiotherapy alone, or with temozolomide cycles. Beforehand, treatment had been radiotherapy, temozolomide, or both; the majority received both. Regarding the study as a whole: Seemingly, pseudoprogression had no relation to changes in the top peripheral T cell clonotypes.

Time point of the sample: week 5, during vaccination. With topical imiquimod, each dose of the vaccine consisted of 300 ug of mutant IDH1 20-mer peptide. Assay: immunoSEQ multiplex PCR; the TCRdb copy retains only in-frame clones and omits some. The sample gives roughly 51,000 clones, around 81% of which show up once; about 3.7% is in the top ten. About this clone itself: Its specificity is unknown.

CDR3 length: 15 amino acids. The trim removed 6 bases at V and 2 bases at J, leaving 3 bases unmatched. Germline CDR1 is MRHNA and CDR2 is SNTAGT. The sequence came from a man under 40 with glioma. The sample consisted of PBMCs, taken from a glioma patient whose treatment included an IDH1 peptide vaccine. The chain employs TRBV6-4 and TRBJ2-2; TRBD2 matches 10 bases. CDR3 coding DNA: TGTGCCAGCAGCGGGACTAGCGAAAACACCGGGGAGCTGTTTTTT. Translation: CASSGTSENTGELFF.